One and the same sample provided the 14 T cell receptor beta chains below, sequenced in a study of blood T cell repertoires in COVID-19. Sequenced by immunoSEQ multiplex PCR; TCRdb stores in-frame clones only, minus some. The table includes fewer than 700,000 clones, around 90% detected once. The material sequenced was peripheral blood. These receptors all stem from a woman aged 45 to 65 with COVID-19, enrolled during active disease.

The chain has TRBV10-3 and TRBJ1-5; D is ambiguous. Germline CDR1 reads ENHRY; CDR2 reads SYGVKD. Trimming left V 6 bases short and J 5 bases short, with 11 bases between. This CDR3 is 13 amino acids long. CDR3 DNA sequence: TGTGCCATCAGCCCCGGGTCTCATCAGCCCCAGCATTTT. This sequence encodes CAISPGSHQPQHF.

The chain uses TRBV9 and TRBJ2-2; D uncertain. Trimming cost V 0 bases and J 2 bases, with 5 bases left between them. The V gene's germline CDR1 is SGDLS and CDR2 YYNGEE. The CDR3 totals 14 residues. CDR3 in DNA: TGTGCCAGCAGCGTAGCTCTTAACACCGGGGAGCTGTTTTTT. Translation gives CASSVALNTGELFF.

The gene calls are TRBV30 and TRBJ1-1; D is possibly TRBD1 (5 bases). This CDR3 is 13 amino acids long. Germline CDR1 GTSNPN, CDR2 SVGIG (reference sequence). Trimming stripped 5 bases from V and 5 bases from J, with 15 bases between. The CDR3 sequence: CAWGDRGRTEAFF. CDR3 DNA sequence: TGTGCCTGGGGGGATCGGGGGAGGACTGAAGCTTTCTTT. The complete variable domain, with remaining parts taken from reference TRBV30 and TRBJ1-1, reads SQTIHQWPATLVQPVGSPLSLECTVEGTSNPNLYWYRQAAGRGLQLLFYSVGIGQISSEVPQNLSASRPQDRQFILSSKKLLLSDSGFYLCAWGDRGRTEAFFGQGTRLTVV.

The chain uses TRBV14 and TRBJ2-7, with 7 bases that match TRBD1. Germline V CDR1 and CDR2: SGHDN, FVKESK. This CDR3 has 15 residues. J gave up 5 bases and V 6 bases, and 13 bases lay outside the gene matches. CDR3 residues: CASSPQQGSANEQYF. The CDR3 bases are TGTGCCAGCAGTCCCCAACAGGGGTCGGCGAACGAGCAGTACTTC.

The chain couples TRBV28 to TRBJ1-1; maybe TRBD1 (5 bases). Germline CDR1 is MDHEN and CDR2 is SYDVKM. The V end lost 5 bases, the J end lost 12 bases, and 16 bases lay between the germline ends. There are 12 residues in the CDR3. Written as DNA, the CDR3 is TGTGCCAGCAGTCGCCCCCGGGACTATCCTTTCTTT. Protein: CASSRPRDYPFF.

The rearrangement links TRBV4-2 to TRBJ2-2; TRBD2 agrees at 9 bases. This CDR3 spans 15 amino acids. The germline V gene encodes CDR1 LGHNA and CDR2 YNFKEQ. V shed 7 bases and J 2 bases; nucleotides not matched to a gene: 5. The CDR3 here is CASTYSGGNTGELFF. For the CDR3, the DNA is TGTGCCAGCACCTATAGCGGGGGTAACACCGGGGAGCTGTTTTTT.

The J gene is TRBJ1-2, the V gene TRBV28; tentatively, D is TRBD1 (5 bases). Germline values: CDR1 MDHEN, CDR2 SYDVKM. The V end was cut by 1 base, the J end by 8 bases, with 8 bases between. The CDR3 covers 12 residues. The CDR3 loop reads CASSLYGGGYTF. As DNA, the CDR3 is TGTGCCAGCAGTTTATACGGGGGAGGCTACACCTTC.

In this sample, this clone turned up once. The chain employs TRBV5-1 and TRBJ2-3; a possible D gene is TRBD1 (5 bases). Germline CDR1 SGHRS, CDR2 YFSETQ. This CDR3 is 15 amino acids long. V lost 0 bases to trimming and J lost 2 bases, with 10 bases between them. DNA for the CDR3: TGCGCCAGCAGCTTGGATGACAGTTTCACAGATACGCAGTATTTT. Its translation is CASSLDDSFTDTQYF.

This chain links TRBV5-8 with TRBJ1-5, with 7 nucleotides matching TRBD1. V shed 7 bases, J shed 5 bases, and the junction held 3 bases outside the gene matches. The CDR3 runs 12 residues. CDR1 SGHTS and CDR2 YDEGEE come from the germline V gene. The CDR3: CASSRGYQPQHF. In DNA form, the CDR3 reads TGTGCCAGCTCCAGGGGGTATCAGCCCCAGCATTTT.

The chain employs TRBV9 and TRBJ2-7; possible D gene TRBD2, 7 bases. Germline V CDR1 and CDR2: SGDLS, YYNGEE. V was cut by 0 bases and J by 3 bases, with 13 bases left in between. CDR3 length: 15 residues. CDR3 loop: CASSVAGAGVYEQYF. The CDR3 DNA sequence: TGTGCCAGCAGCGTAGCGGGGGCGGGAGTCTACGAGCAGTACTTC.

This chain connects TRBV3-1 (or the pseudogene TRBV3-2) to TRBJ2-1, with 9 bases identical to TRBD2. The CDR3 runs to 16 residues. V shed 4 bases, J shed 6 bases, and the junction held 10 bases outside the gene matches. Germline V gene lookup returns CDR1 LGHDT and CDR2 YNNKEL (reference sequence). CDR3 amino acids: CASSPREAGGPNEQFF. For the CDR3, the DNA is TGTGCCAGCAGCCCAAGAGAAGCGGGGGGCCCCAATGAGCAGTTCTTC.

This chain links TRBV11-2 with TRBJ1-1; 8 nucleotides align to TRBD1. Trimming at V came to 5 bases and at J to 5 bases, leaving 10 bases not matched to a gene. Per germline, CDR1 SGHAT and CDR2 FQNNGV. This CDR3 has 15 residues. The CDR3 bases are TGTGCCAGCAGCCCAATCAGGGGGCGGAGGACTGAAGCTTTCTTT. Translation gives CASSPIRGRRTEAFF.

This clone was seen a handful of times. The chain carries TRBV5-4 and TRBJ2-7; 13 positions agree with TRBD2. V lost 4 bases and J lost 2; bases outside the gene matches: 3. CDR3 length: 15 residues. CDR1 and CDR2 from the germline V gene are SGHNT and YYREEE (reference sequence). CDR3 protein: CASSLGLAGAYEQYF. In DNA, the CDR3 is TGTGCCAGCAGCCTAGGACTAGCGGGGGCCTACGAGCAGTACTTC.

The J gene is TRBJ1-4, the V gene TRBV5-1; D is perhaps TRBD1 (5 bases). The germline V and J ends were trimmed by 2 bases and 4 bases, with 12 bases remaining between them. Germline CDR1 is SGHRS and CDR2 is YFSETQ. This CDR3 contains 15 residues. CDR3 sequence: CASSLTQGINEKLFF. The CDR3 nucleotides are TGCGCCAGCAGCTTAACCCAGGGAATTAATGAAAAACTGTTTTTT.